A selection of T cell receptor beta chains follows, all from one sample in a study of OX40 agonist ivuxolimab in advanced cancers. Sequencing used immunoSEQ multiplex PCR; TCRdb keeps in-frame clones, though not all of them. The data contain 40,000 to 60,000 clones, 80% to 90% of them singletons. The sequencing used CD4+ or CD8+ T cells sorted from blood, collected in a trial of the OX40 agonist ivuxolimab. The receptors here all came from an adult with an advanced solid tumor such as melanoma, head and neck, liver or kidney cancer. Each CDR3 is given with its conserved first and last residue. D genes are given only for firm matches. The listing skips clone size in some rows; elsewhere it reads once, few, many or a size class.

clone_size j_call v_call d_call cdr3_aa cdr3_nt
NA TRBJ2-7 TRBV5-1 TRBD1 CASSLVAGGGYEQYF TGCGCCAGCAGCTTGGTGGCAGGGGGCGGCTACGAGCAGTACTTC
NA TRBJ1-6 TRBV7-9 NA CASSQASNRDSNSPLHF TGTGCCAGCAGCCAAGCTAGTAACAGGGATAGTAATTCACCCCTCCACTTT
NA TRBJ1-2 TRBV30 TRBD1 CAWSAGGGGYTF TGTGCCTGGAGTGCAGGGGGGGGTGGCTACACCTTC
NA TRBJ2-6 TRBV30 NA CAWSFGQSSGANVLTF TGTGCCTGGAGTTTCGGACAGAGCTCTGGGGCCAACGTCCTGACTTTC
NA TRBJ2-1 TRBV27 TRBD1 CASSFGQTGDNEQFF TGTGCCAGCAGTTTTGGGCAGACAGGGGACAATGAGCAGTTCTTC
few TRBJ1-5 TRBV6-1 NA CASSSRGGLGTQHF TGTGCCAGCAGTTCCCGCGGGGGATTAGGGACCCAGCATTTT
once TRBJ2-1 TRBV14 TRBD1 CASSPGQGAIDWVNEQFF TGTGCCAGCAGCCCTGGACAGGGGGCAATTGATTGGGTCAATGAGCAGTTCTTC
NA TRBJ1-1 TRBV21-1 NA CASSKSPDSPHPNTEAFF TGTGCCAGCAGCAAATCTCCGGACAGCCCGCACCCGAACACTGAAGCTTTCTTT
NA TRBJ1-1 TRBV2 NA CASRGTGVTEAFF TGTGCCAGCAGGGGAACAGGAGTCACTGAAGCTTTCTTT
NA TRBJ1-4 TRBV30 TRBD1 CAWSPWGQGRYTTNEKLFF TGTGCCTGGAGTCCGTGGGGACAGGGACGATATACAACTAATGAAAAACTGTTTTTT
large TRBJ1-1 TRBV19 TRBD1 CASSEMTGGLTGNTEAFF TGTGCCAGTAGCGAGATGACAGGGGGCCTCACAGGGAACACTGAAGCTTTCTTT
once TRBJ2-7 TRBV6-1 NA CASSVDGTYEQYF TGTGCCAGCAGCGTGGACGGGACCTACGAGCAGTACTTC
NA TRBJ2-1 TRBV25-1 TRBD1 CASSDGQGRLGNEQFF TGTGCCAGCAGTGACGGACAGGGTCGTTTGGGGAATGAGCAGTTCTTC
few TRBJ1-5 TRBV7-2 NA CASSPGGRNQPQHF TGTGCCAGCAGCCCAGGCGGCCGCAATCAGCCCCAGCATTTT
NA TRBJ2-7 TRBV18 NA CASSPEAGLGGEQYF TGTGCCAGCTCACCAGAGGCAGGACTTGGGGGGGAGCAGTACTTC
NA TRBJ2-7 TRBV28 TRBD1 CASSSGQPTYEQYF TGTGCCAGCAGTTCGGGACAGCCCACCTACGAGCAGTACTTC
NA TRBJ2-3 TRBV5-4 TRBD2 CASSQVEAGGTNTQYF TGTGCCAGCAGCCAAGTAGAAGCGGGAGGGACAAATACGCAGTATTTT
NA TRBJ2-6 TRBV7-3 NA CASSLTARLVAGANVLTF TGTGCCAGCAGCTTAACGGCCCGATTGGTAGCTGGGGCCAACGTCCTGACTTTC
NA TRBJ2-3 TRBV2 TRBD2 CASMGGVSTDTQYF TGTGCCAGCATGGGGGGGGTAAGCACAGATACGCAGTATTTT
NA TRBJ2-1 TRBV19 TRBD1 CATDTGQGTVNEQFF TGTGCCACCGATACGGGACAGGGGACCGTAAATGAGCAGTTCTTC
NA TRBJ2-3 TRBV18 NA CASSRTSTDTQYF TGTGCCAGCTCAAGGACTAGCACAGATACGCAGTATTTT
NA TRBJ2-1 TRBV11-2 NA CASTGWAQGEEQFF TGTGCCAGCACAGGGTGGGCCCAGGGAGAGGAGCAGTTCTTC
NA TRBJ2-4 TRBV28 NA CATTITGSQNIQYF TGTGCCACGACGATAACAGGCTCTCAAAACATTCAGTACTTC
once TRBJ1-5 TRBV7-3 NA CASSQGNQPQHF TGTGCCAGCAGCCAGGGAAATCAGCCCCAGCATTTT
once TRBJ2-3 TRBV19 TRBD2 CASRLAGDTDTQYF TGTGCCAGTAGGTTAGCGGGGGACACAGATACGCAGTATTTT
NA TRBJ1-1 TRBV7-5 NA CVRSLRSRQLPRGTEAFF TGTGTCAGAAGCTTACGTTCCCGACAGCTTCCCAGGGGGACTGAAGCTTTCTTT
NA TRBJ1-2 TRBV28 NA CASSLSGEVPMSYTF TGTGCCAGCAGTTTATCAGGGGAGGTCCCTATGAGCTACACCTTC
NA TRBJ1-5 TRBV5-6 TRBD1 CASSSGQFPTSSNQPQHF TGTGCCAGCAGCTCGGGACAGTTCCCTACCTCCAGCAATCAGCCCCAGCATTTT
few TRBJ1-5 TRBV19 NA CASKGPERNQPQHF TGTGCCAGCAAGGGACCCGAGAGAAATCAGCCCCAGCATTTT
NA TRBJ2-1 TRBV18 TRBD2 CASSLPGLAVVYNEQFF TGTGCCAGCTCCCTACCGGGACTAGCGGTGGTTTACAATGAGCAGTTCTTC
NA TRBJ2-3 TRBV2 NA CASSASYSRITDTQYF TGTGCCAGCAGTGCCTCCTATTCGAGGATCACAGATACGCAGTATTTT